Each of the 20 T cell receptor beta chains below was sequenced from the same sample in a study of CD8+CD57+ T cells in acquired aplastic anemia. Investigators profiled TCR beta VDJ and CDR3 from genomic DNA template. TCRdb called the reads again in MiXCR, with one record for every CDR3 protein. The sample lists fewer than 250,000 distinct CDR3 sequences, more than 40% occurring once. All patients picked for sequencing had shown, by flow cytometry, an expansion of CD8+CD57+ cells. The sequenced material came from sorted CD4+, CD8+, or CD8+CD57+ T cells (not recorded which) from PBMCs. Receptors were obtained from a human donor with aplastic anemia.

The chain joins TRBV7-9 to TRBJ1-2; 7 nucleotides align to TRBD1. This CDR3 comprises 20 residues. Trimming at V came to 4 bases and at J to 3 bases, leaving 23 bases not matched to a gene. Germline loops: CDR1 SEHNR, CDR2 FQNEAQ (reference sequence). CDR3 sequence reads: CASSSRGGPNTGELHYGYTF. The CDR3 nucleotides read TGTGCCAGCAGCTCCAGGGGGGGACCTAACACCGGGGAGCTTCACTATGGCTACACCTTC.

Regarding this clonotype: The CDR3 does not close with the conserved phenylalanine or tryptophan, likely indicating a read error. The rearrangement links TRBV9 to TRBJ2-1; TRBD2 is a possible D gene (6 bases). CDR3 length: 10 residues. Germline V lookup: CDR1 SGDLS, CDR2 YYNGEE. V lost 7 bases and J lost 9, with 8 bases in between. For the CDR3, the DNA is TGTGCCAGCTCGGGGGTTGAGCAGTTCCTT. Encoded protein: CASSGVEQFL.

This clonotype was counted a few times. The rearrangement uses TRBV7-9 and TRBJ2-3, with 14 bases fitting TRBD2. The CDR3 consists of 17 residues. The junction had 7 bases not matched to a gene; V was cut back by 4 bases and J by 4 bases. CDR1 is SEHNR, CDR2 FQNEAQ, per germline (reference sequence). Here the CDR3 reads CASSSGTSGGFADTQYF. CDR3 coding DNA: TGTGCCAGCAGCTCCGGGACTAGCGGGGGTTTCGCAGATACGCAGTATTTT.

CDR3 amino acids: CAISEQQANYGYTF. CDR3 DNA sequence: TGTGCCATCAGTGAACAACAGGCAAACTATGGCTACACCTTC. The V call is TRBV10-3, the J call TRBJ1-2; maybe TRBD1 (5 bases). Germline CDR1 reads ENHRY; CDR2 reads SYGVKD. Trimming took off 3 bases at V and 2 bases at J, with 10 bases between the two ends. The CDR3 consists of 14 residues.

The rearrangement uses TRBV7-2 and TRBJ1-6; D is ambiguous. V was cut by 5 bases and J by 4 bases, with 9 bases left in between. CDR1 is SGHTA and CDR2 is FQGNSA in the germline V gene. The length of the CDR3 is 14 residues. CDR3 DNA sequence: TGTGCCAGCAGCCCCGTGGCTTATAATTCACCCCTCCACTTT. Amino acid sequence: CASSPVAYNSPLHF.

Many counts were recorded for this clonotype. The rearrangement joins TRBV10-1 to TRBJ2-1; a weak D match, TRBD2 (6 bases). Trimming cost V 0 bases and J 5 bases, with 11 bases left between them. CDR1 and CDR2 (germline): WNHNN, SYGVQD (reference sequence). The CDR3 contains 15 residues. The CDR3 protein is CASSESMGGNNEQFF. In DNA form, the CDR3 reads TGCGCCAGCAGTGAGTCAATGGGCGGGAACAATGAGCAGTTCTTC.

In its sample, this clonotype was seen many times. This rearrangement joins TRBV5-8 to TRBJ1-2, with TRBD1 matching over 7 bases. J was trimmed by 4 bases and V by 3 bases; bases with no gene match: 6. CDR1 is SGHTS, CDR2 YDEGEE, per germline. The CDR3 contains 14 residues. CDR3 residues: CASSSGTAIYGYTF. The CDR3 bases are TGTGCCAGCAGCTCAGGGACAGCCATCTATGGCTACACCTTC.

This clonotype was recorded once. CDR3 loop: CATSRDGQDSGTQYF. The CDR3, as DNA: TGTGCCACCAGCAGAGACGGACAGGACTCAGGTACGCAGTATTTT. The J gene is TRBJ2-3, the V gene TRBV15, with 7 bases aligning to TRBD1. J was trimmed by 8 bases and V by 0 bases; bases with no gene match: 8. This CDR3 has 15 amino acids. Germline CDR1 LNHNV, CDR2 YYDKDF (reference sequence).

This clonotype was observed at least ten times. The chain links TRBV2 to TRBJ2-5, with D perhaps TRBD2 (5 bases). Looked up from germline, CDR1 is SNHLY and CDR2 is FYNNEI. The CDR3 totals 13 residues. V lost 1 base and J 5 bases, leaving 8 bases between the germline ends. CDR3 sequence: CASSEVWRETQYF. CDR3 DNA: TGTGCCAGCAGTGAAGTGTGGAGGGAGACCCAGTACTTC.

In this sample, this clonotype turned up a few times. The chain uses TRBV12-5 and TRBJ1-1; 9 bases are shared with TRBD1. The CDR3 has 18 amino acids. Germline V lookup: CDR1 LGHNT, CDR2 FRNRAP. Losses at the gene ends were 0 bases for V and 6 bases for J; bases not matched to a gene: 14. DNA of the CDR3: TGTGCTAGTGGTTTGGTCCCCACAGGGGGCGCGGTTGTCGCTGAAGCTTTCTTT. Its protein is CASGLVPTGGAVVAEAFF.

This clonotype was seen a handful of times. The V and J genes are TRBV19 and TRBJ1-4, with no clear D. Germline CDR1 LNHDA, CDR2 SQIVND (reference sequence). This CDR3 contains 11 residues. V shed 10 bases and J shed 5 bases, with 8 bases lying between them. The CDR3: CATLRNEKLFF. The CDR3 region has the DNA TGTGCCACACTCAGAAATGAAAAACTGTTTTTT.

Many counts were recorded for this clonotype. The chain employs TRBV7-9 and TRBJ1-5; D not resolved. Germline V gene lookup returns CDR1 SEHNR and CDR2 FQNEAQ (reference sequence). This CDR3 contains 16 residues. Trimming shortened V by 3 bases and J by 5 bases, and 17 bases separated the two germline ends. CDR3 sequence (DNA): TGTGCCAGCAGCTTCGAGGGTCCCACGTCCGATCAGCCCCAGCATTTT. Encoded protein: CASSFEGPTSDQPQHF.

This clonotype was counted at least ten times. CDR3 nucleotide sequence: TGTGCCAGAGCAGTGTCCCCCGGGGAGCTGTTTTTT. It translates to CARAVSPGELFF. This rearrangement joins TRBV2 to TRBJ2-2; D remains ambiguous. CDR3 length equals 12 residues. The V gene lost 9 bases and the J gene lost 6 bases, with 11 bases spanning the gap. Germline V gene sequence: CDR1 SNHLY, CDR2 FYNNEI. Together with reference TRBV2 and TRBJ2-2, the CDR3 gives the full variable domain: EPEVTQTPSHQVTQMGQEVILRCVPISNHLYFYWYRQILGQKVEFLVSFYNNEISEKSEIFDDQFSVERPDGSNFTLKIRSTKLEDSAMYFCARAVSPGELFFGEGSRLTVL.

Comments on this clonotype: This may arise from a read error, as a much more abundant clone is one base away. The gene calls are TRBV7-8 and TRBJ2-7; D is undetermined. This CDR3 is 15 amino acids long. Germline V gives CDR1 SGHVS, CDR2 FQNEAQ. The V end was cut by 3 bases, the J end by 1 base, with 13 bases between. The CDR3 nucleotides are TGTGCCAGCAGCTTGTGGGCAAGGTATTCCTACGAGCAGTACTTC. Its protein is CASSLWARYSYEQYF. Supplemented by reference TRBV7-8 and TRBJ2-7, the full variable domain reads GAGVSQSPRYKVAKRGQDVALRCDPISGHVSLFWYQQALGQGPEFLTYFQNEAQLDKSGLPSDRFFAERPEGSVSTLKIQRTQQEDSAVYLCASSLWARYSYEQYFGPGTRLTVT.

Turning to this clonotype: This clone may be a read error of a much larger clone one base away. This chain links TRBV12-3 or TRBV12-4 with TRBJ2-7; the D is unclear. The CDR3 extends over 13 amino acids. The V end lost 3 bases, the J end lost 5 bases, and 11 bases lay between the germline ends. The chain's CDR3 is CASSFVSPHEQYF. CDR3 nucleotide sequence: TGTGCCAGCAGTTTCGTCAGTCCGCACGAGCAGTACTTC.

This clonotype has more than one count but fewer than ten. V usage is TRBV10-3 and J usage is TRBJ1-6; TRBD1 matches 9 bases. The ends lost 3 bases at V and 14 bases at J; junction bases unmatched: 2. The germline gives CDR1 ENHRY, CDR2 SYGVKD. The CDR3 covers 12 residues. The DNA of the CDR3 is TGTGCCATCAGTGATCGACAGGGGGCCCTCCACTTT. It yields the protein CAISDRQGALHF.

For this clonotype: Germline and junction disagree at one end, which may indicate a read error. CDR3 nucleotides: TGTGCCACCTCAAGGGCTGGCACAGACACGCAGTATTTT. Protein product: CATSRAGTDTQYF. The V and J genes are TRBV24-1 and TRBJ2-3; D not resolved. This CDR3 spans 13 amino acids. The germline V gene has CDR1 KGHDR and CDR2 SFDVKD.

The DNA for the CDR3 is TGTGCCATCAGTGAGGCGATAGGTGGAAGTTATGGCTACACCTTC. This encodes CAISEAIGGSYGYTF. The chain is built from TRBV10-3 and TRBJ1-2; no clear D gene. Deletions cut 2 bases from V and 5 bases from J, with 15 bases between. The germline CDR1 and CDR2 sequences are ENHRY and SYGVKD. The CDR3 contains 15 residues.

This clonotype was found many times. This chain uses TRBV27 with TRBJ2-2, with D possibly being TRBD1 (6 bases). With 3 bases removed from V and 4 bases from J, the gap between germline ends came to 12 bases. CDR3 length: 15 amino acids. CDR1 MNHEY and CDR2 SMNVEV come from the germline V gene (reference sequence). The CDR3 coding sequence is TGTGCCAGCAGTTTGGGGACATTGCCCACCGGGGAGCTGTTTTTT. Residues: CASSLGTLPTGELFF.

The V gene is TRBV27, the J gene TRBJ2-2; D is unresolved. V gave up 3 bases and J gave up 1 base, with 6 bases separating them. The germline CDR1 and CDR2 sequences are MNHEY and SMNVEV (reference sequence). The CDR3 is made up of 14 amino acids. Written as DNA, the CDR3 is TGTGCCAGCAGTTTCTCAGGGAACACCGGGGAGCTGTTTTTT. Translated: CASSFSGNTGELFF.